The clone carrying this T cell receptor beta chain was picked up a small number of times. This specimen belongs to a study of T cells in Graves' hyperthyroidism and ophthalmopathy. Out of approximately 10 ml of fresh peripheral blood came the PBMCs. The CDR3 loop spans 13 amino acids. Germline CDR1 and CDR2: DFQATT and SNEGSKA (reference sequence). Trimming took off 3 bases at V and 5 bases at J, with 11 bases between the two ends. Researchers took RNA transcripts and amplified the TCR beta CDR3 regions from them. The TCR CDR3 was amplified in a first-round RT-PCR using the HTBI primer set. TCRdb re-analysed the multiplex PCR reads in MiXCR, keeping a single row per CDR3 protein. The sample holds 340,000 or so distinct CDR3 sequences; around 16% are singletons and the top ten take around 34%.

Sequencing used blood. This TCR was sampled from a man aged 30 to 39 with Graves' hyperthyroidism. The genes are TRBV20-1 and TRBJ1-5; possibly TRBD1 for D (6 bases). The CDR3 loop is CSASMGGYQPQHF. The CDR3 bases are TGCAGTGCTAGTATGGGGGGCTATCAGCCCCAGCATTTT.